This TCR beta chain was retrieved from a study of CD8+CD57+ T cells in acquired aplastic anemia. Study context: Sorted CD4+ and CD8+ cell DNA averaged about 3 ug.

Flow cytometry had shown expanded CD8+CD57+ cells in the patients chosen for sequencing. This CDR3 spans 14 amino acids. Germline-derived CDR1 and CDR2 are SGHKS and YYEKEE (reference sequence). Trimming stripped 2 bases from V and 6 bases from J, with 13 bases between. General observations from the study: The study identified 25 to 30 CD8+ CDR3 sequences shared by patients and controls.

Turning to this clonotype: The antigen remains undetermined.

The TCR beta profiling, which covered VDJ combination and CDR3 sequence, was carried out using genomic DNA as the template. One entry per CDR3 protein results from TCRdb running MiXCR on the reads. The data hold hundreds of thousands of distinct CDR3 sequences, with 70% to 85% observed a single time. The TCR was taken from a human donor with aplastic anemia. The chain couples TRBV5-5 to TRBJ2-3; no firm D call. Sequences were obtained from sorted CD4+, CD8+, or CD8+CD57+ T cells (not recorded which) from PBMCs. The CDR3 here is CASSLHRDPDTQYF. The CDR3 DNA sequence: TGTGCCAGCAGCTTACATCGAGATCCCGATACGCAGTATTTT.